This T cell receptor beta chain was identified during a study of CD8 T cells in ankylosing spondylitis. Whole-study findings and limits: About 8 highly homologous variants formed a TCR beta motif that appeared characteristic of ankylosing spondylitis blood. Clones tied to disease were said to be significantly enriched in matched ankylosing spondylitis synovial fluid. Peripheral blood samples showed relatively rare disease-linked clones, and these clones were CD8+.

Germline assignment: CDR1 DFQATT and CDR2 SNEGSKA (reference sequence). The CDR3 runs to 15 residues. V lost 3 bases to trimming and J lost 3 bases, with 18 bases between them. This clonotype came up a few times. What it binds is unknown. Quantitative 5'-RACE was performed with molecular barcodes, and it yielded the TCR beta libraries. TCRdb itself ran the 5' RACE reads through MiXCR, one entry per CDR3 protein. This sample has approximately 400,000 distinct CDR3 sequences, with about 15% found just once. The J gene is TRBJ2-7, the V gene TRBV20-1; a possible D gene is TRBD2 (6 bases). The clonotype comes from a male donor with ankylosing spondylitis. Sequenced sample: blood, either unsorted or a sorted T cell fraction (not recorded which). CDR3 residues: CSASNPNSGHYEQYF. The CDR3 coding sequence is TGCAGTGCTAGTAACCCGAATAGCGGTCACTACGAGCAGTACTTC.